The 21 T cell receptor beta chains below come from one sample, sequenced in a study of shared clonotypes between healthy human individuals. Measured with immunoSEQ multiplex PCR; TCRdb has only the in-frame clones, and not every one. The sample lists roughly 2.4 million clones, more than 90% occurring once. The sequenced material came from naive CD4+ T cells sorted from blood. Specified subset: CD45RA+ positively selected. These receptors all stem from a man younger than 35 in good health.

This clone was observed a single time. This chain connects TRBV30 to TRBJ1-1; D ambiguous. Germline CDR1 and CDR2: GTSNPN and SVGIG (reference sequence). Deletions cut 0 bases from V and 2 bases from J, with 10 bases between. CDR3 length: 14 amino acids. CDR3 sequence (DNA): TGTGCCTGGAGTGTACAAGTCGCCAACACTGAAGCTTTCTTT. Protein product: CAWSVQVANTEAFF.

The sample holds one count of this clone. V gene TRBV4-2 combines with J gene TRBJ1-6; D is uncertain. Trimming stripped 4 bases from V and 9 bases from J, with 16 bases between. The length of the CDR3 is 15 residues. Germline V gene lookup returns CDR1 LGHNA and CDR2 YNFKEQ. CDR3 coding DNA: TGTGCCAGCAGCCCCCCGGACGGGAAAACTTCACCCCTCCACTTT. Protein sequence: CASSPPDGKTSPLHF.

The J gene is TRBJ2-1, the V gene TRBV6-5; 8 positions match TRBD2. After removal of 6 bases from V and 10 bases from J, the junction contained 14 bases not matched to a gene. The germline V gene has CDR1 MNHEY and CDR2 SVGAGI. CDR3 length: 15 amino acids. CDR3 sequence reads: CASRSSGGPLLEQFF. The CDR3, as DNA: TGTGCCAGCAGGTCCAGCGGGGGCCCGTTACTCGAGCAGTTCTTC.

The rearrangement uses TRBV14 and TRBJ2-1, with a possible D match to TRBD1 (7 bases). Per germline, CDR1 SGHDN and CDR2 FVKESK. CDR3 length: 16 residues. V was pared by 2 bases and J by 4 bases, with 15 bases between. The CDR3 DNA reads TGTGCCAGCAGCCAAAGAAGGAGGGGGCGGTACAATGAGCAGTTCTTC. Its protein is CASSQRRRGRYNEQFF.

This clone was picked up one time. The V and J genes are TRBV18 and TRBJ1-5; D is unresolved. The germline V gene encodes CDR1 KGHSH and CDR2 LQKENI. V lost 3 bases and J 3 bases, leaving 9 bases between the germline ends. This CDR3 contains 14 residues. The CDR3 here is CASSPLGPNQPQHF. DNA for the CDR3: TGTGCCAGCTCACCGCTCGGGCCCAATCAGCCCCAGCATTTT.

The chain is built from TRBV6-5 and TRBJ2-7; 8 positions agree with TRBD1. The germline CDR1 and CDR2 sequences are MNHEY and SVGAGI. The CDR3 totals 13 residues. Losses at the gene ends were 7 bases for V and 6 bases for J; bases not matched to a gene: 8. The CDR3 DNA follows: TGTGCCAGCAAGACGACAGGGACAGGCGAGCAGTACTTC. This gives the protein CASKTTGTGEQYF.

This clone occurred a few times. The gene calls are TRBV2 and TRBJ1-5; unclear D gene. This CDR3 has 14 residues. CDR1 and CDR2 from the germline V gene are SNHLY and FYNNEI. V lost 4 bases and J lost 0, with 7 bases in between. Here the CDR3 reads CASSAKDSNQPQHF. CDR3 sequence (DNA): TGTGCCAGCAGTGCTAAGGATAGCAATCAGCCCCAGCATTTT.

The rearrangement uses TRBV27 and TRBJ1-4, with 8 nucleotides matching TRBD1. This CDR3 has 12 residues. Per germline, CDR1 MNHEY and CDR2 SMNVEV (reference sequence). V trimming: 7 bases; J trimming: 11 bases; junction bases outside the gene matches: 6. The CDR3 nucleotides are TGTGCCAGCACCACGACAGGGGAGAAACTGTTTTTT. Protein product: CASTTTGEKLFF.

CDR3 coding DNA: TGTGCCTGCGACCAATGGGTGGGGACTGAAGCTTTCTTT. The encoded protein is CACDQWVGTEAFF. The chain links TRBV30 to TRBJ1-1; D remains ambiguous. The CDR3 is 13 amino acids. V was pared by 6 bases and J by 5 bases, with 16 bases between. CDR1 GTSNPN and CDR2 SVGIG come from the germline V gene (reference sequence).

The chain uses TRBV19 and TRBJ2-1; no reliable D call. Germline CDR1 and CDR2: LNHDA and SQIVND (reference sequence). The CDR3 loop spans 15 amino acids. The V end was cut by 10 bases, the J end by 0 bases, with 16 bases between. CDR3 DNA: TGTGCCACCAAGACGGTGGCGGTCTCCTACAATGAGCAGTTCTTC. Translation: CATKTVAVSYNEQFF.

The chain combines TRBV10-3 with TRBJ1-5; D possibly corresponds to TRBD1 (6 bases). V shed 7 bases and J shed 5 bases, with 12 bases lying between them. CDR1 and CDR2 (germline): ENHRY, SYGVKD. This CDR3 is 13 amino acids long. The CDR3 DNA follows: TGTGCCATCATGGCAGGGGTAGATCAGCCCCAGCATTTT. Amino acids: CAIMAGVDQPQHF.

In its sample, this clone was seen once. The rearrangement links TRBV5-1 to TRBJ1-2; D not resolved. The CDR3 totals 13 residues. Trimming cost V 4 bases and J 2 bases, with 9 bases left between them. In germline, CDR1 is SGHRS, CDR2 YFSETQ. The CDR3 sequence is CASSPDWNYGYTF. CDR3 DNA: TGCGCCAGCAGCCCCGACTGGAACTATGGCTACACCTTC.

V and J are TRBV11-3 and TRBJ2-5; D is ambiguous. Per germline, CDR1 SGHNT and CDR2 YENEEA. Deletions cut 1 base from V and 5 bases from J, with 8 bases between. The CDR3 loop spans 13 amino acids. The CDR3 nucleotides are TGTGCCAGCAGCTTAGTTGGGTGGGAGACCCAGTACTTC. It encodes CASSLVGWETQYF.

The chain couples TRBV9 to TRBJ2-1, with 14 positions matching TRBD2. V gave up 3 bases and J gave up 6 bases; unmatched junction bases: 11. CDR1 is SGDLS, CDR2 YYNGEE, per germline. The CDR3 consists of 18 residues. The CDR3 region is CASSGRGGTSGSANEQFF. CDR3 DNA sequence: TGTGCCAGCAGCGGCAGGGGCGGGACTAGCGGGAGTGCCAATGAGCAGTTCTTC.

The CDR3 region has the DNA TGTGCCAGCATCTTAGGTAGGAGGTCCTACGAGCAGTACTTC. It encodes CASILGRRSYEQYF. The chain combines TRBV6-5 with TRBJ2-7, with D perhaps TRBD2 (5 bases). Germline V lookup: CDR1 MNHEY, CDR2 SVGAGI. The V and J ends lost 7 bases and 1 base respectively, with 14 bases between them. The CDR3 extends over 14 amino acids.

This clone was picked up one time. The J gene is TRBJ2-5, the V gene TRBV7-2; a weak D match, TRBD1 (5 bases). Germline V gives CDR1 SGHTA, CDR2 FQGNSA. Trimming pared 5 bases from V and 2 bases from J, leaving 18 bases between. The CDR3 runs 16 residues. The CDR3 spells CASSLNGALIQETQYF. The DNA for the CDR3 is TGTGCCAGCAGCCTCAATGGGGCCCTAATTCAAGAGACCCAGTACTTC.

This clone is a singleton in its sample. This sequence joins TRBV2 and TRBJ2-3; 8 nucleotides agree with TRBD2. CDR1 is SNHLY, CDR2 FYNNEI, per germline. This CDR3 has 17 amino acids. V shed 1 base and J 0 bases; nucleotides not matched to a gene: 6. CDR3 sequence: CASSEGKTSGSTDTQYF. DNA for the CDR3: TGTGCCAGCAGTGAAGGAAAAACTAGCGGAAGCACAGATACGCAGTATTTT.

This sequence joins TRBV4-2 and TRBJ1-2; tentatively, D is TRBD1 (5 bases). CDR3 length equals 14 residues. The germline V and J ends were trimmed by 3 bases and 5 bases, with 13 bases remaining between them. Looked up from germline, CDR1 is LGHNA and CDR2 is YNFKEQ. The CDR3 DNA sequence: TGTGCCAGCAGCCAGGCCGGGACGGCTTATGGCTACACCTTC. Translated, it gives CASSQAGTAYGYTF.

The rearrangement joins TRBV9 to TRBJ1-5, with no clear D. Trimming stripped 7 bases from V and 2 bases from J, with 7 bases between. In germline, CDR1 is SGDLS, CDR2 YYNGEE. This CDR3 has 12 amino acids. The CDR3 region has the DNA TGTGCCAGCTCAAAGGGCAATCAGCCCCAGCATTTT. Translation: CASSKGNQPQHF.

This chain joins TRBV29-1 and TRBJ1-4; 9 positions agree with TRBD1. CDR3 length: 17 amino acids. CDR1 and CDR2 from the germline V gene are SQVTM and ANQGSEA. V shed 5 bases, J shed 1 base, and the junction held 11 bases outside the gene matches. The CDR3: CSVLTGGLGITNEKLFF. DNA of the CDR3: TGCAGCGTTTTGACAGGGGGTTTAGGTATAACTAATGAAAAACTGTTTTTT.

This chain joins TRBV11-2 and TRBJ1-5; D possibly corresponds to TRBD1 (5 bases). V lost 0 bases and J 3 bases, leaving 12 bases between the germline ends. Germline V CDR1 and CDR2: SGHAT, FQNNGV. The CDR3 loop spans 16 amino acids. The CDR3, as DNA: TGTGCCAGCAGCTTAGATGGGGCGGTCGTCAATCAGCCCCAGCATTTT. It yields the protein CASSLDGAVVNQPQHF.